The clone carrying this TCR beta chain has more than one count but fewer than ten. Amplified TCR beta CDR3 regions derived from RNA transcripts. First-round RT-PCR of the TCR CDR3 relied on the HTBI primer set. One entry per CDR3 protein results from TCRdb running MiXCR on the multiplex PCR reads. The table lists 600,000 to 650,000 distinct CDR3 sequences, less than 25% of them singletons. Pregnant or lactating patients were excluded, as were those with uncontrolled infection or other autoimmune disease. This sample was included in a study of T cells in Graves' hyperthyroidism and ophthalmopathy. This TCR derives from a man aged 25-45 years with Graves' ophthalmopathy. Sequencing was done on a sample of blood.

CDR3 nucleotides: TGTGCCAGCAGTGAATCGGAGCAGTCTTACGAGCAGTACTTC. Protein product: CASSESEQSYEQYF. The chain recombines TRBV2 with TRBJ2-7; no clear D gene. The CDR3 is 14 amino acids. The germline V and J ends were trimmed by 2 bases and 4 bases, with 12 bases remaining between them. Germline lookup yields CDR1 SNHLY and CDR2 FYNNEI.